This T cell receptor beta chain stems from a study of vaccination and CD4 T cells after COVID-19. On the study more broadly: Two mRNA vaccine doses were given, either BNT162b2 or mRNA-1273. The interval from dose two to post-vaccine sampling had a median of about 72 days, and it ranged from 14 to 241.

The Oncomine TCR Beta short-read assay sequenced DNA from cultured CD4+ T cells. One entry per CDR3 protein, called by TCRdb with MiXCR from the PCR reads. The sample has roughly 9,200 distinct CDR3 sequences; 45% to 55% are singletons. About this clonotype: Its antigen is undetermined.

Indicated treatment: approximately nine-day PBMC culture with coronavirus spike peptide pools or control peptides (ViraFEST assay). During the years 2011-2018, before the COVID-19 pandemic, the unexposed donor's CD4+ T cells were collected. This CDR3 spans 13 amino acids. V lost 7 bases to trimming and J lost 4 bases; unmatched junction nucleotides: 1. Germline V gene lookup returns CDR1 SEHNR and CDR2 FQNEAQ (reference sequence). The chain is built from TRBV7-9 and TRBJ2-3, with TRBD2 matching over 11 bases. The receptor comes from a human donor in good health. What was sequenced was CD4+ T cells from blood, cultured in vitro. The CDR3 reads CASKLAGADTQYF. CDR3 DNA: TGTGCCAGCAAACTAGCGGGGGCAGATACGCAGTATTTT. The full variable domain, rest sourced from reference TRBV7-9 and TRBJ2-3, is DTGVSQNPRHKITKRGQNVTFRCDPISEHNRLYWYRQTLGQGPEFLTYFQNEAQLEKSRLLSDRFSAERPKGSFSTLEIQRTEQGDSAMYLCASKLAGADTQYFGPGTRLTVL.